These 18 T cell receptor beta chains were sequenced from one sample in a study of blood T cell repertoires in COVID-19. Method: immunoSEQ multiplex PCR; TCRdb's copy keeps in-frame clones and lacks some. The sample consists of around 300,000 clones, around 87% of them appearing once. Material for sequencing was peripheral blood. The receptors originated from a woman between 45 and 65 years old with active or convalescent COVID-19.

The chain couples TRBV6-2 or TRBV6-3 to TRBJ1-2, with TRBD1 identical over 7 bases. Germline values: CDR1 MNHEY, CDR2 SVGEGT. This CDR3 has 15 residues. Germline trimming cut 4 bases from V and 2 bases from J; bases unmatched to any gene: 7. The CDR3 loop reads CASSSPRTGNYGYTF. CDR3 DNA: TGTGCCAGCAGTTCCCCCCGGACAGGAAACTATGGCTACACCTTC.

The rearrangement joins TRBV19 to TRBJ1-3; 7 positions agree with TRBD1. Losses at the gene ends were 5 bases for V and 3 bases for J; bases not matched to a gene: 10. This CDR3 is 16 amino acids long. The germline CDR1 and CDR2 sequences are LNHDA and SQIVND (reference sequence). CDR3 nucleotide sequence: TGTGCCAGTAGTGCCACGGGACAGCTCAATGGAAACACCATATATTTT. This gives the protein CASSATGQLNGNTIYF.

The CDR3 region has the DNA TGTGCCAGCAGCCAAGAGGCTATGACAGGACCTAAAGAGACCCAGTACTTC. Encoded protein: CASSQEAMTGPKETQYF. This rearrangement joins TRBV3-1 (or the pseudogene TRBV3-2) to TRBJ2-5; D is possibly TRBD1 (6 bases). Germline CDR1 reads LGHDT; CDR2 reads YNNKEL (reference sequence). The CDR3 loop spans 17 amino acids. The V end lost 0 bases, the J end lost 3 bases, and 17 bases lay between the germline ends.

The chain employs TRBV11-2 and TRBJ2-1, with D possibly matching TRBD2 (5 bases). Between the trimmed V and J ends, which lost 0 bases and 10 bases, there was a span of 16 bases. The CDR3 runs to 15 residues. Germline-derived CDR1 and CDR2 are SGHAT and FQNNGV. The CDR3, as DNA: TGTGCCAGCAGCTTAGAGGGAGCTAGCCTTCTCGAGCAGTTCTTC. It translates to CASSLEGASLLEQFF.

The V gene is TRBV6-6, the J gene TRBJ2-3, with 8 nucleotides matching TRBD1. Germline V CDR1 and CDR2: MNHNY, SVGAGI (reference sequence). V lost 8 bases, J lost 8 bases, and 9 bases stayed unmatched. The length of the CDR3 is 13 residues. In DNA form, the CDR3 reads TGTGCCAGCGGAGGACAGGGAGTGGGTACGCAGTATTTT. Amino acid sequence: CASGGQGVGTQYF.

The chain recombines TRBV10-1 with TRBJ2-7; TRBD2 matches at 8 bases. Germline assignment: CDR1 WNHNN and CDR2 SYGVQD (reference sequence). Trimming at V came to 6 bases and at J to 2 bases, leaving 9 bases not matched to a gene. The CDR3 runs to 15 residues. Here the CDR3 reads CASSGVIAGPYEQYF. CDR3 nucleotides: TGCGCCAGCAGCGGTGTGATAGCGGGGCCCTACGAGCAGTACTTC.

This clone was found a few times. The J gene is TRBJ2-7, the V gene TRBV27, with 10 bases matching TRBD2. This CDR3 spans 15 amino acids. Germline V gene sequence: CDR1 MNHEY, CDR2 SMNVEV (reference sequence). V was clipped by 4 bases and J by 3 bases; unmatched bases: 6. CDR3 residues: CASSWTGTSVYEQYF. Written as DNA, the CDR3 is TGTGCCAGCAGTTGGACCGGGACTAGCGTCTACGAGCAGTACTTC.

V is TRBV18 and J is TRBJ2-2; TRBD2 is a possible D gene (5 bases). In germline, CDR1 is KGHSH, CDR2 LQKENI. With 3 bases removed from V and 7 bases from J, the gap between germline ends came to 18 bases. There are 16 residues in the CDR3. CDR3 DNA sequence: TGTGCCAGCTCACCCCGGATGGCGGGTGCCGACGGGGAGCTGTTTTTT. Translated, it gives CASSPRMAGADGELFF.

This clone was seen a single time. The chain is built from TRBV27 and TRBJ2-7, with D possibly TRBD1 on 6 matching bases. Germline CDR1 MNHEY, CDR2 SMNVEV (reference sequence). The V end was cut by 6 bases, the J end by 2 bases, with 17 bases between. The CDR3 length is 15 residues. CDR3 DNA: TGTGCCAGCAGAATCCGCGCAGGGGATGCCTACGAGCAGTACTTC. It yields the protein CASRIRAGDAYEQYF.

This chain uses TRBV6-2 or TRBV6-3 with TRBJ1-3; D is unclear. Looked up from germline, CDR1 is MNHEY and CDR2 is SVGEGT. The CDR3 runs to 13 residues. The ends were cut back, 5 bases at V and 0 bases at J, with 5 bases in the middle. The CDR3, as DNA: TGTGCCAGCAGTCTTCGCTCTGGAAACACCATATATTTT. Protein product: CASSLRSGNTIYF.

The chain links TRBV27 to TRBJ2-2; no clear D gene. Germline CDR1 and CDR2: MNHEY and SMNVEV (reference sequence). The CDR3 is 15 residues long. Trimming left V 6 bases short and J 1 base short, with 12 bases between. The CDR3 DNA follows: TGTGCCAGCAGCACCACGGGTTTGAACACCGGGGAGCTGTTTTTT. Translating it yields CASSTTGLNTGELFF.

The CDR3 region has the DNA TGCGCCAGCAGCTTGGATGTAACAGCCCCAGCTTTCTTT. Protein product: CASSLDVTAPAFF. This chain uses TRBV5-1 with TRBJ1-1; unclear D gene. Trimming left V 0 bases short and J 10 bases short, with 13 bases between. Germline CDR1 reads SGHRS; CDR2 reads YFSETQ. The CDR3 covers 13 residues.

V is TRBV7-3 and J is TRBJ2-3; D gene uncertain. CDR3 size: 13 residues. Germline assignment: CDR1 SGHTA and CDR2 FQGTGA. With 5 bases removed from V and 2 bases from J, the gap between germline ends came to 8 bases. The chain's CDR3 is CASSNYPTDTQYF. CDR3 nucleotides: TGTGCCAGCAGCAACTACCCCACAGATACGCAGTATTTT.

The chain uses TRBV19 and TRBJ2-5; 8 bases line up with TRBD1. V lost 3 bases and J lost 8; bases outside the gene matches: 11. Germline CDR1 reads LNHDA; CDR2 reads SQIVND (reference sequence). The CDR3 has 15 amino acids. CDR3 bases: TGTGCCAGTAGTATTCTCCCGGACAGGGAGGAAACCCAGTACTTC. This gives the protein CASSILPDREETQYF.

V usage is TRBV7-2 and J usage is TRBJ2-7, with 9 nucleotides matching TRBD2. Germline V gene lookup returns CDR1 SGHTA and CDR2 FQGNSA. V was pared by 5 bases and J by 2 bases, with 7 bases of the junction left unmatched. This CDR3 has 15 amino acids. The CDR3 region is CASSRGASGTYEQYF. Written as DNA, the CDR3 is TGTGCCAGCAGCCGGGGGGCTAGCGGGACCTACGAGCAGTACTTC.

This sequence joins TRBV7-3 and TRBJ2-1; 8 nucleotides line up with TRBD2. Germline CDR1 reads SGHTA; CDR2 reads FQGTGA. J lost 0 bases, V lost 3 bases, and 1 base had no gene match. This CDR3 is built from 15 residues. The CDR3 protein is CASSFSGSSYNEQFF. CDR3 nucleotide sequence: TGTGCCAGCAGCTTCAGCGGGAGCTCCTACAATGAGCAGTTCTTC.

The chain carries TRBV19 and TRBJ1-1, with TRBD1 matching over 10 bases. V shed 8 bases and J 1 base; nucleotides not matched to a gene: 1. This CDR3 spans 13 amino acids. The germline V gene encodes CDR1 LNHDA and CDR2 SQIVND (reference sequence). DNA of the CDR3: TGTGCCAGTCGACAGGGGGCGAACACTGAAGCTTTCTTT. Protein: CASRQGANTEAFF.

CDR3 DNA sequence: TGTGCCAGTAGTAGAACCGGGACAGGGATGGTAGGTGGACCCCTCCACTTT. Its translation: CASSRTGTGMVGGPLHF. The chain couples TRBV19 to TRBJ1-6; TRBD1 matches at 9 bases. Germline values: CDR1 LNHDA, CDR2 SQIVND (reference sequence). The CDR3 runs to 17 residues. The trim removed 4 bases at V and 12 bases at J, leaving 16 bases unmatched.